This is a list of T cell receptor beta chains from one sample in a study of CD8+ T cells in alopecia areata. Profiled with immunoSEQ multiplex PCR; TCRdb holds only in-frame clones, not every one. The sample lists hundreds of thousands of clones, roughly 57% occurring once. The specimen comprised CD4+ T cells sorted from blood, sampled at week 0. These receptors were taken from a human donor with alopecia areata. Each CDR3 is given with its conserved first and last residue. The order of the fields is V gene, D gene, clone size, J gene, CDR3 protein, CDR3 DNA. The D gene is left open where the match is weak. Size values are once, few and many counts, or a class for expanded clones, and some rows have none.

TRBV29-1,-,few,TRBJ1-5,CSVSEYGGNQPQHF,TGCAGCGTCTCGGAGTATGGGGGAAATCAGCCCCAGCATTTT
TRBV30,TRBD2,-,TRBJ2-3,CAWSLSGRNSDTQYF,TGTGCCTGGAGTCTTAGCGGGAGAAATTCTGATACGCAGTATTTT
TRBV4-1,-,-,TRBJ2-6,CASSQGLTSGANVLTF,TGCGCCAGCAGCCAAGGCCTGACCTCTGGGGCCAACGTCCTGACTTTC
TRBV2,-,-,TRBJ1-5,CASRGLTVDQPQHF,TGTGCCAGCAGGGGACTGACAGTTGATCAGCCCCAGCATTTT
TRBV10-2,-,-,TRBJ2-7,CASSESLGIYEQYF,TGCGCCAGCAGTGAGTCGTTGGGGATCTACGAGCAGTACTTC
TRBV18,TRBD1,-,TRBJ2-7,CASSPPQGVGYEQYF,TGTGCCAGCTCACCACCCCAGGGGGTCGGCTACGAGCAGTACTTC
TRBV5-1,-,-,TRBJ1-5,CASSPAGSQPQHF,TGCGCCAGCAGCCCCGCGGGGAGTCAGCCCCAGCATTTT
TRBV5-1,TRBD1,once,TRBJ2-4,CASSTKQGADIQYF,TGCGCCAGCAGCACTAAACAGGGGGCGGACATTCAGTACTTC
TRBV19,-,few,TRBJ2-1,CASSTGGAFYNEQFF,TGTGCCAGTAGTACGGGCGGGGCCTTCTACAATGAGCAGTTCTTC
TRBV5-1,-,-,TRBJ2-7,CASSLGTAAHEQYF,TGCGCCAGCAGCTTGGGGACAGCTGCTCACGAGCAGTACTTC
TRBV29-1,-,-,TRBJ2-1,CSVDLRQGGYNEQFF,TGCAGCGTTGACCTTCGACAGGGAGGGTACAATGAGCAGTTCTTC
TRBV5-1,-,few,TRBJ2-2,CASSNQGFDGELFF,TGCGCCAGCAGCAACCAGGGATTCGACGGGGAGCTGTTTTTT
TRBV7-9,-,-,TRBJ2-5,CASSLGRTVLETQYF,TGTGCCAGCAGCTTAGGCAGGACAGTTTTGGAGACCCAGTACTTC
TRBV18,-,-,TRBJ2-3,CASSIGRRGADTQYF,TGTGCCAGCTCGATCGGTCGTAGGGGTGCAGATACGCAGTATTTT